This TCR beta chain was found in a study of cytomegalovirus exposure and HLA in healthy donors. Trimming took 5 bases from V and 12 from J; bases not matched to a gene: 5. From germline, CDR1 is MNHNS and CDR2 SASEGT. CDR3 length equals 11 residues. Study-level findings and limits: Sequences of the TCR beta chain were said to predict the HLA-A and HLA-B alleles of most subjects accurately. For most TCR beta V segments, an earlier analysis put the productive rate at about 90% or about 30% of the time.

PCR primers comprised 60 Vbeta and 13 Jbeta primers. Assay: immunoSEQ multiplex PCR; the TCRdb copy retains only in-frame clones and omits some. This sample has about 97,000 clones; 65% to 80% occur once, and the top ten carry about 1.9%. As to this clone: Its antigen is as yet unknown.

The chain carries TRBV6-1 and TRBJ1-1, with 8 bases lining up with TRBD1. The source is a woman between 35 and 50 years old in good health and CMV-seronegative. The sequenced material came from PBMCs. CDR3 in amino acids: CASSLDRGSFF. The CDR3 region has the DNA TGTGCCAGCAGTCTTGACAGGGGATCTTTCTTT.